Listed below are T cell receptor beta chains from one sample, sequenced in a study of T cell responses to AZD1222 COVID-19 vaccine. TCRdb's copy holds only in-frame clones and misses some; the assay was immunoSEQ multiplex PCR. The sample carries about 69,000 clones, approximately 80% recorded once. The sequencing here drew on peripheral blood, taken 28 days after the second AZD1222 dose. These receptor sequences come from an adult who received the AZD1222 COVID-19 vaccine. Each CDR3 is given with its conserved first and last residue. The order of the fields is J gene, V gene, CDR3 protein.

>TRBJ2-1|TRBV10-3
CAISEPQGMGEQFF
>TRBJ1-2|TRBV2
CANPGQRHNYGYTF
>TRBJ1-5|TRBV6-5
CASSTTGYNQPQHF
>TRBJ1-5|TRBV2
CASSEAGYARGGGQPQHF
>TRBJ1-4|TRBV10-3
CAISATGQANEKLFF
>TRBJ1-6|TRBV18
CASSLRADNSPLHF
>TRBJ1-6|TRBV6-1
CASSEFLSGAGTNNSPLHF
>TRBJ2-1|TRBV5-1
CASSLVGLAGGLANEQFF
>TRBJ1-3|TRBV2
CASSPGQASGNTIYF
>TRBJ2-7|TRBV5-1
CASSPWQGPYEQYF
>TRBJ2-3|TRBV6-5
CASSTASDPSDTQYF
>TRBJ1-5|TRBV27
CASRGTGGRDQPQHF
>TRBJ2-7|TRBV6-5
CASRVQVSYEQYF
>TRBJ1-1|TRBV18
CASSRVRLMNTEAFF
>TRBJ1-6|TRBV7-6
CASSLERANSPLHF
>TRBJ1-5|TRBV28
CASSGDSNQPQHF
>TRBJ2-2|TRBV9
CASSKTSGGFTGELFF
>TRBJ1-2|TRBV29-1
CSVGGYGYTF
>TRBJ2-3|TRBV3-1/TRBV3-2
CASSLQAGYTDTQYF
>TRBJ1-1|TRBV10-1
CASRNTLNTEAFF
>TRBJ2-3|TRBV6-1
CASSEIGTDLDTQYF
>TRBJ2-2|TRBV2
CASRLARNTGELFF
>TRBJ2-5|TRBV10-3
CAISVSRGTVQETQYF
>TRBJ1-1|TRBV19
CASGGQENTEAFF
>TRBJ1-5|TRBV19
CASSTYLDQPQHF
>TRBJ2-1|TRBV9
CASSVGLGLTNNEQFF